This TCR beta chain was recovered during a study of Graves' ophthalmopathy and Graves' hyperthyroidism. For repertoire sequencing, the TCR beta CDR3 regions were amplified from RNA transcripts. HTBI primers served in a first-round RT-PCR, which a second-round multiplex PCR followed. TCRdb reprocessed the multiplex PCR reads with MiXCR, giving one entry per CDR3 protein. The data show about 640,000 distinct CDR3 sequences, about two fifths seen once. The CDR3 consists of 14 residues. Germline V lookup: CDR1 ENHRY, CDR2 SYGVKD. V was clipped by 4 bases and J by 1 base; unmatched bases: 3. The chain joins TRBV10-3 to TRBJ2-7; TRBD1 matches at 8 bases. The receptor was derived from an adult man with Graves' ophthalmopathy. Sample: peripheral blood. CDR3 DNA: TGTGCCATCAGTGTAGGGACAGGTTCCTACGAGCAGTACTTC. Protein product: CAISVGTGSYEQYF.